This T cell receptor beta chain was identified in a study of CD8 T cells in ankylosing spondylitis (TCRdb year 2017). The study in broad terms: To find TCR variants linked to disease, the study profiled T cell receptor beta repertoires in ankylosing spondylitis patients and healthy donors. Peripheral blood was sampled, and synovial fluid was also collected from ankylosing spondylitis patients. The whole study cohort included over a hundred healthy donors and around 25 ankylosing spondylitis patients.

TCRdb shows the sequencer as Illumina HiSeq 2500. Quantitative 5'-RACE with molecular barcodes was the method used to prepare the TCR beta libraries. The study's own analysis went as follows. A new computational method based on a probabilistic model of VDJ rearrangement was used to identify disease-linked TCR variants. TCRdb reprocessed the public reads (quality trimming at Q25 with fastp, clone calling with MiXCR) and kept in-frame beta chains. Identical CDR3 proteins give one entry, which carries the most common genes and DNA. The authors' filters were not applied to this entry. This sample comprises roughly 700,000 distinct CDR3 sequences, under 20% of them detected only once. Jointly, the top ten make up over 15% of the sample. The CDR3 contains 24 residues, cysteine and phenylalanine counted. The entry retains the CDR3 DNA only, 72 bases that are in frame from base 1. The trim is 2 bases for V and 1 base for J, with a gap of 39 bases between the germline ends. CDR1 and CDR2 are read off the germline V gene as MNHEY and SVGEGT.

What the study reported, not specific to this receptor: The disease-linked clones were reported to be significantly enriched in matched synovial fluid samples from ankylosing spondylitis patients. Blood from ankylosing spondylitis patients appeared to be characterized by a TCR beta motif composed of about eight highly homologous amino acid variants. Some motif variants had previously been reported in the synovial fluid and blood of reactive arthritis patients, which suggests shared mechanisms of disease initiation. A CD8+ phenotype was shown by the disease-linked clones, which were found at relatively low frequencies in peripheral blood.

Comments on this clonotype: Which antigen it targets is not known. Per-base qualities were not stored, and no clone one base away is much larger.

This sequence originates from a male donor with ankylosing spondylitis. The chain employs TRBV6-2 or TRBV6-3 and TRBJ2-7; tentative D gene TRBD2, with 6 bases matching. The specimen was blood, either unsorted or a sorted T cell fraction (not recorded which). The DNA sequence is TGTGCCAGCAGTTACCCACTAGACAGTAAGGAGATTATGGGGAGGTTCGTAAAATCCTACGAGCAGTACTTC. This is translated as CASSYPLDSKEIMGRFVKSYEQYF.